This T cell receptor beta chain appears in the sequencing data of a study of blood T cell repertoires in COVID-19. In the study overall: Whether acute or convalescent, the COVID-19 samples came from the United States, Italy and Spain. T cells, B-cell-depleted T cells, or PBMCs supplied cDNA or gDNA.

The CDR3 is 13 amino acids. V was shortened by 6 bases and J by 4 bases, with 11 bases between the two germline ends. From germline, CDR1 is SGHRS and CDR2 YFSETQ. Some clones are missing from TCRdb's copy, which holds only in-frame ones; the method was immunoSEQ multiplex PCR. The table shows 200,000 to 300,000 clones, with around four fifths occurring only once. The sample consisted of peripheral blood. The TCR originated in a man in his thirties or forties who had recovered from COVID-19. V is TRBV5-1 and J is TRBJ2-1; no definite D call. The CDR3 sequence: CASTLPTYNEQFF. CDR3 DNA: TGCGCCAGCACACTACCTACTTACAATGAGCAGTTCTTC.